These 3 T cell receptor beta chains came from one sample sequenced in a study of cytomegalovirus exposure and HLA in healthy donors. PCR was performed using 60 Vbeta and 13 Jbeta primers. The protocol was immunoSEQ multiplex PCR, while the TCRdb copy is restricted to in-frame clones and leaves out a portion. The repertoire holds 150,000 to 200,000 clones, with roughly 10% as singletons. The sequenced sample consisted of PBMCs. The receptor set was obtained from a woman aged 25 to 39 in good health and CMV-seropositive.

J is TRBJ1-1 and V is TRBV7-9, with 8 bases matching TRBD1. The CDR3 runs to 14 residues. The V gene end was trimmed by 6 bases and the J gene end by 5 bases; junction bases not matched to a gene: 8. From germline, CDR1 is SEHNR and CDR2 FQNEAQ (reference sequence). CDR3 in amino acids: CASSRRQGATEAFF. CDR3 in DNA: TGTGCCAGCAGTCGTCGCCAGGGGGCGACTGAAGCTTTCTTT.

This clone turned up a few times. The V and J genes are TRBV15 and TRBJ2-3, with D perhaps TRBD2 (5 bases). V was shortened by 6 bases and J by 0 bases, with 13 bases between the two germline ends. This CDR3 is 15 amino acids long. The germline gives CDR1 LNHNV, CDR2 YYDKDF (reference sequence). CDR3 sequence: CATRGLWSSTDTQYF. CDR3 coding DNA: TGTGCCACCAGAGGACTGTGGTCTAGCACAGATACGCAGTATTTT.

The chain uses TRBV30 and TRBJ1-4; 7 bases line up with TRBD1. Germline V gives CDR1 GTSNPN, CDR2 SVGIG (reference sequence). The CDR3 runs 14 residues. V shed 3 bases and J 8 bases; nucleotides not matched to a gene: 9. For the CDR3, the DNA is TGTGCCTGGAGGAATACAGGGGATTGGGAAAAACTGTTTTTT. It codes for CAWRNTGDWEKLFF.